This TCR beta chain appears in the sequencing data of a study of T cell changes during pregnancy in multiple sclerosis. This clone was counted a single time. Germline-derived CDR1 and CDR2 are LNHNV and YYDKDF (reference sequence). V lost 1 base to trimming and J lost 9 bases; unmatched junction nucleotides: 10. The CDR3 loop spans 16 amino acids. Assay: immunoSEQ multiplex PCR; the TCRdb copy retains only in-frame clones and omits some. Seen here are tens of thousands of clones, 70% to 90% observed once, and the top ten hold about 0.5%. The V gene is TRBV15, the J gene TRBJ2-4; TRBD2 agrees at 9 bases. The sequence was collected from a female donor with multiple sclerosis, enrolled in a pregnancy study. The material was CD4+ T cells from peripheral blood mononuclear cells, obtained in the first trimester of pregnancy. Here the CDR3 reads CATSRVGSSGGIIQYF. CDR3 nucleotides: TGTGCCACCAGCAGAGTGGGAAGTAGCGGGGGTATCATTCAGTACTTC.